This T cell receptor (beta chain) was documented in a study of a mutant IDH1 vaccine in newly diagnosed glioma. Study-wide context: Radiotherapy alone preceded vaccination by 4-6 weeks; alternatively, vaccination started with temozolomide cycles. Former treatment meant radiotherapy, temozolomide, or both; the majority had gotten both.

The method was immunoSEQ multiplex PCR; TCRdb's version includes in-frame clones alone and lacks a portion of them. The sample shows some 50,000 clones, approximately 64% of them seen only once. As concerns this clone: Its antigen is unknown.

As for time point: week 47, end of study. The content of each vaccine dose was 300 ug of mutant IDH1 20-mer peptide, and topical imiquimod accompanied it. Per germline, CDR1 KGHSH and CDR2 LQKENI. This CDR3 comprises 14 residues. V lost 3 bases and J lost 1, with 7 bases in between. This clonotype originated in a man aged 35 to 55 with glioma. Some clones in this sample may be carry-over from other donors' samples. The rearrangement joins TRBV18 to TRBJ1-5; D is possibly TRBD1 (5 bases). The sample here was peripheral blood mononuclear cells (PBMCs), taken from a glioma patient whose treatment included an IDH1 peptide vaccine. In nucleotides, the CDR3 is TGTGCCAGCTCACCCGGACACAGCAATCAGCCCCAGCATTTT. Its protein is CASSPGHSNQPQHF.